This TCR beta chain stems from a study of T cell clonality in common variable immunodeficiency (dated by TCRdb to the mid-2010s). This clone was observed many times. It has no known antigen specificity. The CDR3 extends 3 residues past the end of the read, so its final part is completed from the germline J gene. Here V drops 6 bases and J drops 3 bases, and the junction holds 8 bases not matched to any gene. From its cysteine to its phenylalanine, the CDR3 spans 14 amino acids. The DNA covers only part of the CDR3, 33 bases in frame from base 1. CDR1 and CDR2, per the germline V gene (reference sequence), are WNHNN and SYGVQD. Study-wide findings and limitations: Correlations between repertoire features and clinical complications were limited by patient heterogeneity within the CVID cohort. According to the authors, figuring out what caused the increased clonality in CVID would require sequencing the repertoires of T cell subpopulations. Reportedly, TCRbeta sequences from CVID had fewer deletions and N-nucleotide insertions, and highly modified clones with 13 or more V deletions were absent from CVID. TCRbeta clonality was higher in CVID subjects than in healthy controls (t-test p = 0.018), and the increase was most characteristic of about a third of subjects. Even though DNA input was equal, the average per sample came to 82,000 or so unique sequences for controls compared with about 34,000 for CVID samples. Healthy controls shared more TCRbeta clones with each other than CVID subjects shared among themselves (p < 0.0001).

Most CVID patients and most healthy controls were of Caucasian heritage. From each donor, roughly 5 to 8.5 ml of heparinized peripheral whole blood was collected. Genomic DNA from adults with common variable immune deficiency (CVID) and from healthy adult controls was the source for sequencing TCRbeta CDR3 repertoires. The control group was made up of about 22 healthy adult volunteers (about ten male and 12 female) whose ages ranged from roughly 20 to 70 years, with a mean age of around 30. Diluted blood was density-centrifuged over Hypaque 1077 or Ficoll-Paque to isolate peripheral blood mononuclear cells. Genomic DNA was obtained from unsorted mononuclear cells using either Qiagen column purification or a centrifugation-based method. CVID samples and control samples contributed equivalent amounts of genomic DNA as sequencing input. For every sample, a 60 bp segment covering the rearranged TCRbeta CDR3 region was amplified and then sequenced. TCRbeta amplification used the immunoSEQ assay, a bias-corrected multiplex PCR with high-throughput sequencing. From the authors' description of their analysis: Every unique nucleotide sequence counted as a clone and was annotated with V, D and J genes, copy number and frequency. Sequences were labeled productive if in frame, and non-productive if out of frame or containing stop codons. As previously described, clonality was calculated on the basis of Shannon's entropy. Mean CDR3 Kyte-Doolittle hydropathy was derived from the predicted amino acid sequences of productive clones. Using the R hclust function, scaled V gene usage was clustered hierarchically with Manhattan distance and complete linkage. Clone sharing by CDR3 amino acid sequence was assessed by resampling 12 repertoires per group over 100 rounds. Repertoires were searched for approximately 70 published EBV-specific and 200 to 300 published CMV-specific TCRbeta sequences. A couple of CVID samples yielding fewer than 10,000 sequences were excluded from analysis, leaving approximately 42 CVID repertoires. Drawn from immuneACCESS, this table holds only the in-frame rearrangements with V and J called that TCRdb kept. Clones are partly lost; checked studies trace under half to an unresolved V gene and leave the rest unexplained. D and trimming come from the DNA, and the V and J calls and clone size come from that table. The table for this sample lists more than 35,000 clones, none of them counted only once. Approximately 0.68% of the sample comes from the top ten.

This sequence was found in a person aged 18 to 70 in good health. Sequences were obtained from peripheral blood mononuclear cells. The V and J genes are TRBV10-1 and TRBJ2-7; a stretch of 7 junction bases matches TRBD1. The CDR3 reads as follows: CASSPRTGLYEQYF. The sequenced part of the CDR3 DNA is TGCGCCAGCAGCCCGAGGACAGGCCTCTACGAG.